This TCR beta chain stems from a study of T cells of healthy individuals. The table lists this clonotype with a few counts. In TCRdb, the 5' RACE reads were re-called with MiXCR into one record per CDR3 protein. The table shows 40,000 to 60,000 distinct CDR3 sequences, with roughly 15% occurring only once. This CDR3 has 15 amino acids. Germline loops: CDR1 SNHLY, CDR2 FYNNEI. The junction had 9 bases not matched to a gene; V was cut back by 6 bases and J by 5 bases. This clonotype was obtained from a human donor in good health. The chain employs TRBV2 and TRBJ2-1, with 8 positions matching TRBD1. CDR3 loop: CASSLDRGLHNEQFF. The CDR3 nucleotides read TGTGCCAGCAGCCTTGACAGGGGTCTCCACAATGAGCAGTTCTTC.